Shown below are 25 T cell receptor beta chains from a single sample sequenced in a study of regulatory T cells in long-lasting Graves disease. Time point defined: persistent/refractory GD, antithyroid drugs over 5 years with positive TRAb. Isolated PBMC RNA provided the starting material for the TCR library. Arm-PCR with iRepertoire HTBI primers amplified the CDR3 regions for these TCR beta libraries. Each CDR3 protein is one row after TCRdb ran MiXCR on the multiplex PCR reads. Among 300,000 to 400,000 distinct CDR3 sequences listed, less than 20% were seen once. Specimen: peripheral blood mononuclear cells (PBMCs), collected when the disease was refractory, from a patient treated with antithyroid drugs. Source of these receptors: a female donor with Graves disease.

The chain carries TRBV29-1 and TRBJ2-3; 10 bases line up with TRBD2. Germline CDR1 reads SQVTM; CDR2 reads ANQGSEA. V shed 6 bases and J 1 base; nucleotides not matched to a gene: 4. The CDR3 is made up of 14 amino acids. CDR3 sequence reads: CSVTGTSGTDTQYF. The CDR3 DNA reads TGCAGCGTGACCGGGACTAGCGGCACAGATACGCAGTATTTT.

The genes are TRBV11-2 and TRBJ2-1; the match to TRBD2 covers 11 bases. Germline assignment: CDR1 SGHAT and CDR2 FQNNGV. This CDR3 spans 18 amino acids. V was clipped by 3 bases and J by 0 bases; unmatched bases: 7. The CDR3 spells CASSLGTSGRFSYNEQFF. The CDR3 DNA sequence: TGTGCCAGCAGCTTGGGGACTAGCGGCCGTTTCTCCTACAATGAGCAGTTCTTC.

The chain combines TRBV5-1 with TRBJ2-7; D may match TRBD1 or TRBD2 (5 bases each). Per germline, CDR1 SGHRS and CDR2 YFSETQ. V was trimmed by 2 bases and J by 0 bases, leaving 15 bases between them. The CDR3 has 16 amino acids. As DNA, the CDR3 is TGCGCCAGCAGCTTTTCTCCCGGGACGGGCTCCTACGAGCAGTACTTC. Translated: CASSFSPGTGSYEQYF. The full variable domain, its missing parts supplied by reference TRBV5-1 and TRBJ2-7, is KAGVTQTPRYLIKTRGQQVTLSCSPISGHRSVSWYQQTPGQGLQFLFEYFSETQRNKGNFPGRFSGRQFSNSRSEMNVSTLELGDSALYLCASSFSPGTGSYEQYFGPGTRLTVT.

This clonotype was recorded many times. The chain joins TRBV28 to TRBJ1-2; D call uncertain. V was clipped by 8 bases and J by 8 bases, with 18 bases between them. CDR3 length: 13 residues. Germline CDR1 MDHEN, CDR2 SYDVKM. The CDR3 here is CASSLGLIGGYTF. CDR3 DNA sequence: TGTGCCAGCTCATTAGGGCTCATCGGGGGCTACACCTTC.

This clonotype has a count of ten or more. The CDR3 region has the DNA TGTGCCAGCAGTTTATGGGGGCCTGTAACTCAGCCCCAGCATTTT. Its protein product is CASSLWGPVTQPQHF. V and J are TRBV27 and TRBJ1-5; D might be TRBD1 (6 bases). The germline CDR1 and CDR2 sequences are MNHEY and SMNVEV (reference sequence). The CDR3 totals 15 residues. Trimming cost V 1 base and J 6 bases, with 13 bases left between them.

The chain links TRBV6-2 or TRBV6-3 to TRBJ1-5; D remains unclear. V lost 2 bases, J lost 3 bases, and 11 bases lay in between. The CDR3 is 15 residues long. Germline V gives CDR1 MNHEY, CDR2 SVGEGT. The CDR3 sequence: CASSYERAINQPQHF. For the CDR3, the DNA is TGTGCCAGCAGTTACGAAAGGGCCATCAATCAGCCCCAGCATTTT.

This clonotype was counted many times. V gene TRBV27 combines with J gene TRBJ1-4; D remains ambiguous. The ends were cut back, 9 bases at V and 0 bases at J, with 11 bases in the middle. The length of the CDR3 is 14 residues. CDR1 and CDR2 from the germline V gene are MNHEY and SMNVEV (reference sequence). CDR3 in amino acids: CASRHLATNEKLFF. The DNA of the CDR3 is TGTGCCAGTCGACACCTTGCAACTAATGAAAAACTGTTTTTT.

The chain combines TRBV14 with TRBJ2-2; 9 nucleotides line up with TRBD1. Germline-derived CDR1 and CDR2 are SGHDN and FVKESK. Germline trimming cut 1 base from V and 4 bases from J; bases unmatched to any gene: 7. The CDR3 has 17 residues. The CDR3 is CASSQGRGTGLTGELFF. The CDR3 nucleotides are TGTGCCAGCAGCCAAGGCCGCGGGACAGGGCTCACCGGGGAGCTGTTTTTT. The full variable domain, rest sourced from reference TRBV14 and TRBJ2-2, is EAGVTQFPSHSVIEKGQTVTLRCDPISGHDNLYWYRRVMGKEIKFLLHFVKESKQDESGMPNNRFLAERTGGTYSTLKVQPAELEDSGVYFCASSQGRGTGLTGELFFGEGSRLTVL.

A few counts support this clonotype. This chain links TRBV10-3 with TRBJ2-7; the D is unclear. CDR1 is ENHRY, CDR2 SYGVKD, per germline. The CDR3 sequence is 14 residues long. Trimming shortened V by 0 bases and J by 2 bases, and 8 bases separated the two germline ends. In DNA, the CDR3 is TGTGCCATCAGTGAGTCCGCGGTCCCCTACGAGCAGTACTTC. Translated: CAISESAVPYEQYF.

This chain links TRBV27 with TRBJ2-7; TRBD1 matches at 8 bases. Trimming removed 6 bases from V and 2 bases from J; junction bases left unmatched: 12. Germline CDR1 reads MNHEY; CDR2 reads SMNVEV (reference sequence). This CDR3 has 16 residues. Here the CDR3 reads CASRQTSGTGAYEQYF. CDR3 DNA sequence: TGTGCCAGCAGACAGACTTCCGGGACAGGAGCCTACGAGCAGTACTTC.

This clonotype was recorded at least ten times. V and J are TRBV2 and TRBJ1-6; TRBD1 matches at 7 bases. Germline V CDR1 and CDR2: SNHLY, FYNNEI. The CDR3 totals 15 residues. The trim removed 3 bases at V and 4 bases at J, leaving 3 bases unmatched. CDR3 nucleotide sequence: TGTGCCAGCAGTGATTCAGGGGGTTATAATTCACCCCTCCACTTT. This sequence encodes CASSDSGGYNSPLHF.

About this clonotype: It may be a read error: a sequence one base away is much more abundant. The gene calls are TRBV28 and TRBJ2-7; D not resolved. Trimming stripped 3 bases from V and 2 bases from J, with 11 bases between. CDR3 length: 14 residues. Germline V gives CDR1 MDHEN, CDR2 SYDVKM. The CDR3 loop reads CASSFPGRPYEQYF. The DNA of the CDR3 is TGTGCCAGCAGTTTCCCCGGCAGGCCCTACGAGCAGTACTTC. Using reference TRBV28 and TRBJ2-7 for the parts outside the CDR3, the full variable domain is DVKVTQSSRYLVKRTGEKVFLECVQDMDHENMFWYRQDPGLGLRLIYFSYDVKMKEKGDIPEGYSVSREKKERFSLILESASTNQTSMYLCASSFPGRPYEQYFGPGTRLTVT.

This clonotype showed up just a few times. The rearrangement links TRBV5-4 to TRBJ1-2; a weak D match, TRBD1 (6 bases). Germline V gene sequence: CDR1 SGHNT, CDR2 YYREEE (reference sequence). Trimming took 3 bases from V and 8 from J, leaving 14 bases between them. This CDR3 spans 13 amino acids. CDR3 residues: CASSSGDAYGYTF. DNA for the CDR3: TGTGCCAGCAGCTCAGGGGATGCCTACGGCTACACCTTC.

This clonotype was counted a few times. The J gene is TRBJ1-1, the V gene TRBV7-9, with D possibly TRBD1 on 5 matching bases. From germline, CDR1 is SEHNR and CDR2 FQNEAQ (reference sequence). Trimming shortened V by 1 base and J by 0 bases, and 12 bases separated the two germline ends. CDR3 length: 16 amino acids. Here the CDR3 DNA reads TGTGCCAGCAGCTTAGTGGGGACGGGGATGAACACTGAAGCTTTCTTT. Translating it yields CASSLVGTGMNTEAFF.

The V gene is TRBV6-1, the J gene TRBJ2-7, with TRBD2 matching over 11 bases. The CDR3 sequence is 19 residues long. Germline V gene sequence: CDR1 MNHNS, CDR2 SASEGT. V was clipped by 5 bases and J by 2 bases; unmatched bases: 17. CDR3 coding DNA: TGTGCCAGCAGTCTGCGATCGCCCGCTAGCGGGAGGACACCCTACGAGCAGTACTTC. It encodes CASSLRSPASGRTPYEQYF.

This clonotype was seen more than once but under ten times. The chain employs TRBV6-1 and TRBJ2-4; 8 nucleotides line up with TRBD2. The ends lost 6 bases at V and 7 bases at J; junction bases unmatched: 8. CDR1 and CDR2 (germline): MNHNS, SASEGT. CDR3 length equals 14 residues. The CDR3: CASSPSGGLNIQYF. The CDR3 bases are TGTGCCAGCAGCCCCTCGGGGGGGCTTAACATTCAGTACTTC.

The J gene is TRBJ2-1, the V gene TRBV30; 7 nucleotides line up with TRBD2. The CDR3 contains 12 residues. V lost 6 bases, J lost 7 bases, and 6 bases stayed unmatched. CDR1 and CDR2 (germline): GTSNPN, SVGIG (reference sequence). The CDR3 nucleotides read TGTGCCTGTGGACTAGTCTCTAATGAGCAGTTCTTC. Its translation: CACGLVSNEQFF.

This clonotype was observed at least ten times. V is TRBV28 and J is TRBJ2-7; 10 nucleotides agree with TRBD2. Germline values: CDR1 MDHEN, CDR2 SYDVKM. Losses at the gene ends were 5 bases for V and 2 bases for J; bases not matched to a gene: 15. This CDR3 has 18 amino acids. CDR3 loop: CASSTGTPRTSGAYEQYF. CDR3 bases: TGTGCCAGCAGTACGGGAACCCCACGGACTAGCGGAGCCTACGAGCAGTACTTC.

Worth noting for this clonotype: A read error is possible here, since a much larger clone lies one base away. The chain is built from TRBV5-4 and TRBJ1-2; D perhaps matches TRBD1 (5 bases). The germline gives CDR1 SGHNT, CDR2 YYREEE (reference sequence). V gave up 1 base and J gave up 6 bases, with 10 bases separating them. This CDR3 spans 13 amino acids. The CDR3 DNA reads as TGTGCCAGCAGCTTGATGGACAAGGATGGCTACACCTTC. The encoded protein is CASSLMDKDGYTF.

The chain uses TRBV12-3 or TRBV12-4 and TRBJ2-3, with D unclear. This CDR3 spans 14 amino acids. Trimming shortened V by 5 bases and J by 3 bases, and 12 bases separated the two germline ends. The CDR3 region is CASSPHPGTDTQYF. The CDR3 bases are TGTGCCAGCAGTCCACACCCGGGTACAGATACGCAGTATTTT.

This clonotype was recorded at least ten times. The chain couples TRBV11-2 to TRBJ2-7; no clear D gene. CDR3 length: 13 amino acids. V was shortened by 0 bases and J by 7 bases, with 10 bases between the two germline ends. Germline CDR1 reads SGHAT; CDR2 reads FQNNGV. The CDR3 DNA reads TGTGCCAGCAGCTTAGATCCCTCGTTTGAGCAGTACTTC. Amino acid sequence: CASSLDPSFEQYF.

This clonotype was counted many times. This chain connects TRBV3-1 to TRBJ2-7; 9 positions agree with TRBD1. Germline values: CDR1 LGHDT, CDR2 YNNKEL (reference sequence). The CDR3 sequence is 16 residues long. Losses at the gene ends were 4 bases for V and 5 bases for J; bases not matched to a gene: 12. The CDR3 is CASSRIRGTGLNEQYF. CDR3 nucleotide sequence: TGTGCCAGCAGCCGAATCAGGGGGACAGGGCTTAACGAGCAGTACTTC.

This chain links TRBV4-2 with TRBJ1-4; 7 nucleotides match TRBD1. The CDR3 loop spans 18 amino acids. Per germline, CDR1 LGHNA and CDR2 YNFKEQ. The junction had 13 bases not matched to a gene; V was cut back by 5 bases and J by 1 base. CDR3 residues: CASSFEKQGFVTNEKLFF. CDR3 DNA: TGTGCCAGCAGCTTCGAGAAACAGGGGTTCGTAACTAATGAAAAACTGTTTTTT.

This clonotype was seen a handful of times. This CDR3 reads CASSIGTGGYNEQFF. The CDR3, as DNA: TGTGCCAGTAGTATCGGGACAGGGGGCTACAATGAGCAGTTCTTC. The chain has TRBV19 and TRBJ2-1; 11 bases line up with TRBD1. The V and J ends lost 3 bases and 3 bases, in that order; junction bases with no gene match: 1. CDR1 LNHDA and CDR2 SQIVND come from the germline V gene (reference sequence). CDR3 length equals 15 residues. Full variable domain (remainder filled in from reference TRBV19 and TRBJ2-1): DGGITQSPKYLFRKEGQNVTLSCEQNLNHDAMYWYRQDPGQGLRLIYYSQIVNDFQKGDIAEGYSVSREKKESFPLTVTSAQKNPTAFYLCASSIGTGGYNEQFFGPGTRLTVL.

This clonotype was counted a few times. The chain couples TRBV20-1 to TRBJ2-5; D is uncertain. CDR1 is DFQATT and CDR2 is SNEGSKA in the germline V gene (reference sequence). V was cut by 3 bases and J by 3 bases, with 11 bases left in between. This CDR3 region has 13 residues. The DNA for the CDR3 is TGCAGTGCTAGCTGGGCAGGCAAAGAGACCCAGTACTTC. This sequence encodes CSASWAGKETQYF.